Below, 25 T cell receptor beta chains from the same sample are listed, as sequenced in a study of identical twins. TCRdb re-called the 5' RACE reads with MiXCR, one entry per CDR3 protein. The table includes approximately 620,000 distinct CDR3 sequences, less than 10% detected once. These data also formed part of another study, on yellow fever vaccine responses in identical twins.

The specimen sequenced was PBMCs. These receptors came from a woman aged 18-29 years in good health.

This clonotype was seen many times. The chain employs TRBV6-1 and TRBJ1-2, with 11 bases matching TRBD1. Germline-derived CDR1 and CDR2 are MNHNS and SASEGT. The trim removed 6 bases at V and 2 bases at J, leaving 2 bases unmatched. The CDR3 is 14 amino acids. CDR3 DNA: TGTGCCAGCAGCCGGACAGGGGGCAACTATGGCTACACCTTC. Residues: CASSRTGGNYGYTF.

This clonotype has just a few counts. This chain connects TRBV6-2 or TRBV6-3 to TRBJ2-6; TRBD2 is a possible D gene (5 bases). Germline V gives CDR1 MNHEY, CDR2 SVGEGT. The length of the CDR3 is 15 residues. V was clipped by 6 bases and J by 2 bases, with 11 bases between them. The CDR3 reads CASRTGTTGANVLTF. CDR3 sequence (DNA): TGTGCCAGCAGAACGGGAACTACTGGGGCCAACGTCCTGACTTTC.

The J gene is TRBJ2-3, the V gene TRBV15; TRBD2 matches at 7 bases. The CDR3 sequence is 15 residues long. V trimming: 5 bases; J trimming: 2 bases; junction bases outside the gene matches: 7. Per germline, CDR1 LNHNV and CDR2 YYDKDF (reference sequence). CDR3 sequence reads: CATSVGGSPTDTQYF. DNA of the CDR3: TGTGCCACCAGCGTCGGGGGGTCCCCCACAGATACGCAGTATTTT.

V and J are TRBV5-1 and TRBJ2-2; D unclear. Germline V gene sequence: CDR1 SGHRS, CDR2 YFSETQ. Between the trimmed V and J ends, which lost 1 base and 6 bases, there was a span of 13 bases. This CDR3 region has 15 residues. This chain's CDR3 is CASSLQKFDSGELFF. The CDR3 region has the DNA TGCGCCAGCAGCTTGCAAAAATTTGATTCCGGGGAGCTGTTTTTT.

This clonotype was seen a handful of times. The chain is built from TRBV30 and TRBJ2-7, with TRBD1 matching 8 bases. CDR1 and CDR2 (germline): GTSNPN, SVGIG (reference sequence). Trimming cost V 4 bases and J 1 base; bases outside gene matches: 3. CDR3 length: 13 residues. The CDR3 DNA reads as TGTGCCTGGAAGGGGACAGGTTCCTACGAGCAGTACTTC. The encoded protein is CAWKGTGSYEQYF.

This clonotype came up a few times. CDR3 sequence (DNA): TGTGCCTGGAGTGCCCCCGCGGAGACCCAGTACTTC. This encodes CAWSAPAETQYF. The gene calls are TRBV30 and TRBJ2-5, with D hard to call. Between the trimmed V and J ends, which lost 1 base and 5 bases, there was a span of 8 bases. Germline-derived CDR1 and CDR2 are GTSNPN and SVGIG (reference sequence). This CDR3 spans 12 amino acids.

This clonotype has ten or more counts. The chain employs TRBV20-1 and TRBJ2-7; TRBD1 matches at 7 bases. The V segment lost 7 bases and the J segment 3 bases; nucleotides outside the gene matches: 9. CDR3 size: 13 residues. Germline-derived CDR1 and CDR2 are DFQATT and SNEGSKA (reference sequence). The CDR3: CSVEGTALYEQYF. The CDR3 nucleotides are TGCAGTGTCGAGGGGACAGCGCTCTACGAGCAGTACTTC.

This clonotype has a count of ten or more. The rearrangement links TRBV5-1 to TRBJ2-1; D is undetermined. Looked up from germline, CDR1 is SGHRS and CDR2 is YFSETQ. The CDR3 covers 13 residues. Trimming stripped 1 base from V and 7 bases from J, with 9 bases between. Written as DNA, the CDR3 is TGCGCCAGCAGCTTGTCCTGGTTGAATGAGCAGTTCTTC. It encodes CASSLSWLNEQFF.

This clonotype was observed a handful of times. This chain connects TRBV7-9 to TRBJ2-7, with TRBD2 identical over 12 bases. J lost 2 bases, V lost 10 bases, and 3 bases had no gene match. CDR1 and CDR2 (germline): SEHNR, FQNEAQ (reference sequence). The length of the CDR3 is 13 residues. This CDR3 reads CAIPSGRAYEQYF. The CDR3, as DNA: TGTGCCATACCTAGCGGGAGGGCCTACGAGCAGTACTTC.

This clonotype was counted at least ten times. In nucleotides, the CDR3 is TGTGCCAGCAGCCCCACTCGGGGCTACTACCAAGAGACCCAGTACTTC. Its translation: CASSPTRGYYQETQYF. The gene calls are TRBV11-2 and TRBJ2-5; D may correspond to TRBD1 or TRBD2 (5 bases each). Per germline, CDR1 SGHAT and CDR2 FQNNGV. The V end lost 5 bases, the J end lost 0 bases, and 16 bases lay between the germline ends. CDR3 size: 16 residues. The full variable domain, rest sourced from reference TRBV11-2 and TRBJ2-5, is EAGVAQSPRYKIIEKRQSVAFWCNPISGHATLYWYQQILGQGPKLLIQFQNNGVVDDSQLPKDRFSAERLKGVDSTLKIQPAKLEDSAVYLCASSPTRGYYQETQYFGPGTRLLVL.

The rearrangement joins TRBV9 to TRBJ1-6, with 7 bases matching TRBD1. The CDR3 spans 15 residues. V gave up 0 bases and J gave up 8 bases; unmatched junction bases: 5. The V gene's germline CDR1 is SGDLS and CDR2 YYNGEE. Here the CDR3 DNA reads TGTGCCAGCAGCGTAGTAGGAGGGGGCGATTCACCCCTCCACTTT. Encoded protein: CASSVVGGGDSPLHF.

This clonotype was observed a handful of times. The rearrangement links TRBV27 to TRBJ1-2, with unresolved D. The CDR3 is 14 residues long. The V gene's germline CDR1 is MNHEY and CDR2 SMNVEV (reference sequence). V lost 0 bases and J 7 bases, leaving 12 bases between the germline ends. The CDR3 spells CASSLSNIGGGYTF. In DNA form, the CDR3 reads TGTGCCAGCAGTTTATCGAATATCGGCGGTGGCTACACCTTC.

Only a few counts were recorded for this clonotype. CDR3 DNA: TGTGCCAGCAGTGAATCGGACAGGGACCAGTTCTTC. Translating gives CASSESDRDQFF. The chain links TRBV25-1 to TRBJ2-1; 8 bases match TRBD1. The V gene end was trimmed by 1 base and the J gene end by 13 bases; junction bases not matched to a gene: 3. CDR1 is MGHDK and CDR2 is SYGVNS in the germline V gene. CDR3 length: 12 amino acids.

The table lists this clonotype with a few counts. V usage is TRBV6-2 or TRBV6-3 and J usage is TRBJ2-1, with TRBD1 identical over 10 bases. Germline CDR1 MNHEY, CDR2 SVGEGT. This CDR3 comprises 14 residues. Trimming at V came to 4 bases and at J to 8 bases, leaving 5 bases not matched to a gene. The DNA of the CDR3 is TGTGCCAGCAGTTGGGACAGGGGCGGGCATGAGCAGTTCTTC. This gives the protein CASSWDRGGHEQFF.

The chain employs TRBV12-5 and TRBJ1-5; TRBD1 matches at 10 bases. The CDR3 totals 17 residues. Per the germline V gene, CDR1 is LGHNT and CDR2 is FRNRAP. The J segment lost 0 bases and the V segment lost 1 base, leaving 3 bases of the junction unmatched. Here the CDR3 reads CASGLGTGGSSNQPQHF. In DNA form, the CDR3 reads TGTGCTAGTGGTTTGGGGACAGGGGGAAGTAGCAATCAGCCCCAGCATTTT.

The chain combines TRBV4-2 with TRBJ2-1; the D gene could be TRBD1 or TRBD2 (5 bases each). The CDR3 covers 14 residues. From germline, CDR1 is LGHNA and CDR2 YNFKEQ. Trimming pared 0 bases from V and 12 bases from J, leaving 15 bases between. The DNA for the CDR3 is TGTGCCAGCAGCCAAGACCGGGGCCCCGCCCGGCAGTTCTTC. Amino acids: CASSQDRGPARQFF.

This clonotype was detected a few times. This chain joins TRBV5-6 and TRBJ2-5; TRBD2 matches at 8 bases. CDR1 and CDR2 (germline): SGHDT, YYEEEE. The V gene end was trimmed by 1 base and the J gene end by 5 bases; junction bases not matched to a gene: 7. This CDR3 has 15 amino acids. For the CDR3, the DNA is TGTGCCAGCAGCTTGTCGGGGGGGCCTATGGAGACCCAGTACTTC. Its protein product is CASSLSGGPMETQYF.

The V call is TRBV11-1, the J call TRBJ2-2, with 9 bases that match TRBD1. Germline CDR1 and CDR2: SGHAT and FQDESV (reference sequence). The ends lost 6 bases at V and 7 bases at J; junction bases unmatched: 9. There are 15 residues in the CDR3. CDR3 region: CASRRNRQGGGELFF. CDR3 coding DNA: TGTGCCAGCAGGAGGAACCGACAGGGGGGCGGGGAGCTGTTTTTT.

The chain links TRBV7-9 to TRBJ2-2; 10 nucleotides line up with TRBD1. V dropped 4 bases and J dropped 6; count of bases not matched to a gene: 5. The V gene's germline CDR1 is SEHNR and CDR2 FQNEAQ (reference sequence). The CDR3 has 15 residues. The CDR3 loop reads CASSYKDRGAGELFF. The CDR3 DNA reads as TGTGCCAGCAGCTACAAGGACAGGGGGGCCGGGGAGCTGTTTTTT.

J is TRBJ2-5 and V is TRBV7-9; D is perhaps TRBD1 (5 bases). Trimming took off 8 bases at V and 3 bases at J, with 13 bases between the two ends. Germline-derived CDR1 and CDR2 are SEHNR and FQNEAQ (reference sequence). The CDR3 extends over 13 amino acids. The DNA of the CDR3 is TGTGCCAGCGCGACAGTCGGAAAAGAGACCCAGTACTTC. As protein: CASATVGKETQYF.

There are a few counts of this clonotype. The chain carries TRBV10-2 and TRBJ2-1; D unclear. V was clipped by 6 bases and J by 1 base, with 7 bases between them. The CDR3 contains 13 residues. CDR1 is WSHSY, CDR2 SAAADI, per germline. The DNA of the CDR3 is TGCGCCAGCAGGCTAGATTCCTACAATGAGCAGTTCTTC. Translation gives CASRLDSYNEQFF.

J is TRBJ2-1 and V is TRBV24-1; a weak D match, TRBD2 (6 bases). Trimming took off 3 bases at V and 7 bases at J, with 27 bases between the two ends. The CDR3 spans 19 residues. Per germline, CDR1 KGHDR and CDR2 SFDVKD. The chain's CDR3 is CATSDTMGGGLGQANEQFF. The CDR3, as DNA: TGTGCCACCAGTGATACCATGGGGGGAGGCTTGGGGCAAGCGAATGAGCAGTTCTTC.

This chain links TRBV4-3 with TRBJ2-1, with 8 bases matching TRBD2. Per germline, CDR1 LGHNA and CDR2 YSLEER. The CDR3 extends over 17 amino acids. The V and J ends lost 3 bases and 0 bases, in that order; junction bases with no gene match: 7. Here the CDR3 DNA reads TGCGCCAGCAGCCATTATCCCGGGACTAGCTCCTACAATGAGCAGTTCTTC. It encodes CASSHYPGTSSYNEQFF.

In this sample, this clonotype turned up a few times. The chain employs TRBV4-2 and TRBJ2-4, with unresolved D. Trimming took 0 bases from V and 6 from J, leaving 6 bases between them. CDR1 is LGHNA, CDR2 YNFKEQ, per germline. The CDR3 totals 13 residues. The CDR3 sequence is CASSQELGNIQYF. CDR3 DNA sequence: TGTGCCAGCAGCCAAGAGTTGGGAAACATTCAGTACTTC.

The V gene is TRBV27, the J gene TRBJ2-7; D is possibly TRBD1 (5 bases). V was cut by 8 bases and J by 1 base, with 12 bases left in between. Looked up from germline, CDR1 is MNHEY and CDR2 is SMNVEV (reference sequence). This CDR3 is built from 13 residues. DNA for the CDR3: TGTGCCAGCCAGAGCAGGGTTTCCTACGAGCAGTACTTC. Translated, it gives CASQSRVSYEQYF.